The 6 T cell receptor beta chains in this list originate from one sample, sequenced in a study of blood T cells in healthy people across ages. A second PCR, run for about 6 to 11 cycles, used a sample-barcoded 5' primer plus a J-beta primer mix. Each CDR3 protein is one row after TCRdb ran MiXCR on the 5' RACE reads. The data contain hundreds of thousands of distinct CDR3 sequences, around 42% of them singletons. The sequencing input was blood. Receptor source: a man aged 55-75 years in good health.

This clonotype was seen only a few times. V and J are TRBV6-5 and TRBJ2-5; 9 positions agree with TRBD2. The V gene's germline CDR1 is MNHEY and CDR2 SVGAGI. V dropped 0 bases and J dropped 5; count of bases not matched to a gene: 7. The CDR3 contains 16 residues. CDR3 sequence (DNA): TGTGCCAGCAGTTACTCTTGGCGGGGGGGGCAGGAGACCCAGTACTTC. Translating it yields CASSYSWRGGQETQYF.

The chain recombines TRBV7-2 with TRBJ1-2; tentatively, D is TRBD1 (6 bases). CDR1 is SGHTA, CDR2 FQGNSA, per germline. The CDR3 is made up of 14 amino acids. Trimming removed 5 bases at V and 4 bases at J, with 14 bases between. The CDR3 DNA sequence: TGTGCCAGCAGCCCCCTAGGGGGGGCCTATGGCTACACCTTC. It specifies CASSPLGGAYGYTF.

The CDR3 region has the DNA TGTGCCAGCAGTTCAAACATTTACTCTGGAAACACCATATATTTT. Its translation is CASSSNIYSGNTIYF. The V gene is TRBV27, the J gene TRBJ1-3; D is undetermined. Trimming removed 4 bases from V and 0 bases from J, with 10 bases in between. This CDR3 comprises 15 residues. Germline CDR1 and CDR2: MNHEY and SMNVEV (reference sequence).

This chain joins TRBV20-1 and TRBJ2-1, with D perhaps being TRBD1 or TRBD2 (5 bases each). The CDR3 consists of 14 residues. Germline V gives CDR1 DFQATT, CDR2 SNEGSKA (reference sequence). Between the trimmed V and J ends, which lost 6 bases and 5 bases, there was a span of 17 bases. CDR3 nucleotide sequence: TGCAGTGCGTCATCTGGGACCGCAGACAATGAGCAGTTCTTC. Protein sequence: CSASSGTADNEQFF.

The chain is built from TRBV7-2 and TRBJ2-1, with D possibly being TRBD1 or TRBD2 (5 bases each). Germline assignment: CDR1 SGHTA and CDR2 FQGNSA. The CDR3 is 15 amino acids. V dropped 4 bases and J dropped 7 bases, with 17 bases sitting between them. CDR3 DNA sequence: TGTGCCAGCAGCTCATACGGGACCGTTAGGAATGAGCAGTTCTTC. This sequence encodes CASSSYGTVRNEQFF.

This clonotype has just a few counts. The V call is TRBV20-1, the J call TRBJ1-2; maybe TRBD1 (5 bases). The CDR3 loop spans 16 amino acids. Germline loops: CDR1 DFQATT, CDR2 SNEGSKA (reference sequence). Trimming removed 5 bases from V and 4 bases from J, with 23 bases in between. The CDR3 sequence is CSAAGTALGTIYGYTF. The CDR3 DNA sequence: TGCAGTGCTGCCGGGACGGCCCTCGGGACTATCTATGGCTACACCTTC.